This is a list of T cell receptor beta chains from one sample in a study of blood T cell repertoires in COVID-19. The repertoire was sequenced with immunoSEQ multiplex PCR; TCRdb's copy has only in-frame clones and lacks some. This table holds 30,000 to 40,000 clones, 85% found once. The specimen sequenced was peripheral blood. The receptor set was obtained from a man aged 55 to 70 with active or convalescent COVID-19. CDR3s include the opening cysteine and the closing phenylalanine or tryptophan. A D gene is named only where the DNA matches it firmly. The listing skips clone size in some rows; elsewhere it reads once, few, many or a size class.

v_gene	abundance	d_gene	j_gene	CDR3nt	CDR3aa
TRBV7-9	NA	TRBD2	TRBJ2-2	TGTGCCAGCAGCACCCTCGGACTAGCGGGGGGGCCCGGCGGGGAGCTGTTTTTT	CASSTLGLAGGPGGELFF
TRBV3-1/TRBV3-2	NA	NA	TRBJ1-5	TGTGCCAGCAGCCAAGGGGCTAGCAATCAGCCCCAGCATTTT	CASSQGASNQPQHF
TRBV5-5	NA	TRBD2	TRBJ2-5	TGTGCCAGCAGCTCTGGGACTAGCGGATACCAAGAGACCCAGTACTTC	CASSSGTSGYQETQYF
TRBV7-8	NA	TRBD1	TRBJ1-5	TGTGCCAGCAGCTCGGGACAGTTCCTTTCGCCCCAGCATTTT	CASSSGQFLSPQHF
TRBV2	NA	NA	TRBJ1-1	TGTGCCAGCAGTGATGGAAGGGACACTCTGAACACTGAAGCTTTCTTT	CASSDGRDTLNTEAFF
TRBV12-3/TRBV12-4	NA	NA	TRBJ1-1	TGTGCCAGCAGGAGAGAGGAGGACACTGAAGCTTTCTTT	CASRREEDTEAFF
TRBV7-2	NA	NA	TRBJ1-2	TGTGCCAGCAGCTTACACCAGAACTATGGCTACACCTTC	CASSLHQNYGYTF
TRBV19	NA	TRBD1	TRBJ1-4	TGTGCCAGTAGTATACGGGACAGGGGGCGTCCTGAAAAACTGTTTTTT	CASSIRDRGRPEKLFF
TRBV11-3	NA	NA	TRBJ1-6	TGTGCCAGCAGCTTAGGCGGAACCTATAATTCACCCCTCCACTTT	CASSLGGTYNSPLHF
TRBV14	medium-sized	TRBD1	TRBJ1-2	TGTGCCAGCAGCCTACGCGGGACAGGGTCCTATGGCTACACCTTC	CASSLRGTGSYGYTF
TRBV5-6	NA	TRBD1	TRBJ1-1	TGTGCCAGCAGCGTCGAACAGGGGAATGTGTACACTGAAGCTTTCTTT	CASSVEQGNVYTEAFF
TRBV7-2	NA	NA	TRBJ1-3	TGTGCCAGCAGCCCTAATCGGGCTGGAAACACCATATATTTT	CASSPNRAGNTIYF
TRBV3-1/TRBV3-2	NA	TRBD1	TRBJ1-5	TGTGCCAGCAGCCAAGCGGGGACAGAAAATCAGCCCCAGCATTTT	CASSQAGTENQPQHF
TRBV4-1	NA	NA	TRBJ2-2	TGCGCCAGCAGCCAAGATTCGACCGGGGAGCTGTTTTTT	CASSQDSTGELFF
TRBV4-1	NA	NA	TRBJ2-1	TGCGCCAGCAGCCTCCTCCTTCCGAGCTCCTACAATGAGCAGTTCTTC	CASSLLLPSSYNEQFF
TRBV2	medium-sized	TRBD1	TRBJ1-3	TGTGCCAGCAGTGGAGGGGCGACAGGGGTTGGAAACACCATATATTTT	CASSGGATGVGNTIYF
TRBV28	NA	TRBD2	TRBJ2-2	TGTGCCAGCCGGGCGACTAGCGGGGACACCGGGGAGCTGTTTTTT	CASRATSGDTGELFF
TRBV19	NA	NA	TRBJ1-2	TGTGCCAGTAGTATCCCCGGTAGGACAAATGGCTACACCTTC	CASSIPGRTNGYTF
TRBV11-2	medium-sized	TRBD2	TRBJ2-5	TGTGCCAGCAGCCCAGGACTAGCGGAACGGGAGACCCAGTACTTC	CASSPGLAERETQYF
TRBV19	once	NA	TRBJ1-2	TGTGCCAGTAGTCGAGTAGAAAACTATGGCTACACCTTC	CASSRVENYGYTF
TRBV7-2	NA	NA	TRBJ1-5	TGTGCCAGCAGCTTAGATCGGCGGGGAAATCAGCCCCAGCATTTT	CASSLDRRGNQPQHF
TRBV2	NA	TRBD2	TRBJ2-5	TGTGCCAGCAGTGATCTAGCGGGGGGGCGAGAGACCCAGTACTTC	CASSDLAGGRETQYF
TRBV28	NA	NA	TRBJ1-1	TGTGCCGCAATCGGGGGGACTGGAACTGAAGCTTTCTTT	CAAIGGTGTEAFF
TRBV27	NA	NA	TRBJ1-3	TGTGCCAGCAGATTTGCAGGGTCTCACACCATATATTTT	CASRFAGSHTIYF
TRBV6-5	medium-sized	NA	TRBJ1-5	TGTGCCAGCATCCGAAAACAGGATTGGCCCCAGCATTTT	CASIRKQDWPQHF
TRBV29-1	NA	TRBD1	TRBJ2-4	TGCAGCGTTGTCGACAGGGTGGCCAAAAACATTCAGTACTTC	CSVVDRVAKNIQYF
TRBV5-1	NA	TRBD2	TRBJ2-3	TGCGCCAGCAGCTTGGGGGCTAGCGGGACTACAGATACGCAGTATTTT	CASSLGASGTTDTQYF
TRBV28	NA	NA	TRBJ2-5	TGTGCCAGCAGTCGTGGGGGGGCTGGGCAAGAGACCCAGTACTTC	CASSRGGAGQETQYF
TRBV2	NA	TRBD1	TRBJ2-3	TGTGCCAGCATTTTACAGGGGCCCATAGATACGCAGTATTTT	CASILQGPIDTQYF
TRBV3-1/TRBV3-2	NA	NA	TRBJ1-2	TGTGCCAGCCTGGGCAGGGGCTATGGCTACACCTTC	CASLGRGYGYTF
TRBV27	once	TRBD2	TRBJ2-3	TGTGCCTCCCTAGCGGGGCCCACAGATACGCAGTATTTT	CASLAGPTDTQYF
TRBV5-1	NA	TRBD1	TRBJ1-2	TGCGCCAGCAGGGGGACAGGGGGTAACTATGGCTACACCTTC	CASRGTGGNYGYTF
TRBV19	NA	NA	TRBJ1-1	TGTGCCAGTAGCTCATTTGAACTGGGAGAGACGAACACTGAAGCTTTCTTT	CASSSFELGETNTEAFF
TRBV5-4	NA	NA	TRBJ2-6	TGTGCCAGCAGCTTGGTCGTCAGTTCTGGGGCCAACGTCCTGACTTTC	CASSLVVSSGANVLTF
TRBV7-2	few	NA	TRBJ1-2	TGTGCCAGCAGCCCTGGACAGCGCCAACTATATGGCTACACCTTC	CASSPGQRQLYGYTF
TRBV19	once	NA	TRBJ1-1	TGTGCCAGTAGTGCCCGCGGGGGTCCTGAAGCTTTCTTT	CASSARGGPEAFF
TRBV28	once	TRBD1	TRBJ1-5	TGTGCCAGCAGGGCTCAGGGGGATCAGCCCCAGCATTTT	CASRAQGDQPQHF
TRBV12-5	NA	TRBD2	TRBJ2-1	TGTGCTAGTGGGCCAGGACTAGGCGGCCACAATGAGCAGTTCTTC	CASGPGLGGHNEQFF
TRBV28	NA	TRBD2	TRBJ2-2	TGTGCCAGCAGGCCGGGACTAGCAGGCGGGGAGCTGTTTTTT	CASRPGLAGGELFF
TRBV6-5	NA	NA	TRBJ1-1	TGTGCCAGCAGCCGCCCGACAGTGAACACTGAAGCTTTCTTT	CASSRPTVNTEAFF
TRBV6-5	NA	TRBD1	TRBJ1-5	TGTGCCAGTTTCCGGGACAGGGATCAGCCCCAGCATTTT	CASFRDRDQPQHF
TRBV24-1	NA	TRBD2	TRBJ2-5	TGTGCCACCAGTGATTCGGGACTAGCGGGGTTGATGACCCAGTACTTC	CATSDSGLAGLMTQYF